This TCR beta chain was documented in a study of PD-L1 blockade in urothelial cancer. Study context: Prior chemotherapy regimens per patient numbered 0 to 3.

Assay: immunoSEQ multiplex PCR; the TCRdb copy retains only in-frame clones and omits some. The repertoire has tens of thousands of clones, over 80% of them found once; the top ten carry 8.5% to 10%. Of note for this clone: The antigen is not known.

Specified time point: pretreatment peripheral blood. V dropped 6 bases and J dropped 4; count of bases not matched to a gene: 7. Looked up from germline, CDR1 is WNHNN and CDR2 is SYGVQD (reference sequence). The CDR3 loop spans 15 amino acids. Study results and limitations: Lower than median blood TCR clonality before treatment predicted better survival.

This sequence was found in a woman in her seventies with urothelial cancer. Sample: PBMCs, taken around atezolizumab (anti-PD-L1) treatment. The V call is TRBV10-1, the J call TRBJ2-5, with TRBD1 matching 11 bases. The CDR3 region has the DNA TGCGCCAGCAGCGAGGGACAGGGGGTTACAGAGACCCAGTACTTC. It is translated as CASSEGQGVTETQYF.